A single sample gave rise to the 12 T cell receptor beta chains below, sequenced in a study of cytomegalovirus exposure and HLA in healthy donors. 13 Jbeta primers and 60 Vbeta primers were used for the PCR. Produced via immunoSEQ multiplex PCR; TCRdb's table is partial and in-frame only. The sample has 150,000 to 200,000 clones, around three quarters seen once. The sequencing input was PBMCs. These receptors were collected from a woman aged 45 to 65 in good health and CMV-seronegative.

The J gene is TRBJ2-1, the V gene TRBV15; D perhaps matches TRBD1 (5 bases). The CDR3 is made up of 16 amino acids. Germline values: CDR1 LNHNV, CDR2 YYDKDF (reference sequence). Between the trimmed V and J ends, which lost 5 bases and 3 bases, there was a span of 17 bases. The CDR3 protein is CATSSKAGLGYNEQFF. Written as DNA, the CDR3 is TGTGCCACCAGCTCCAAGGCAGGGCTAGGCTACAATGAGCAGTTCTTC. The full variable domain, completed using reference TRBV15 and TRBJ2-1, is DAMVIQNPRYQVTQFGKPVTLSCSQTLNHNVMYWYQQKSSQAPKLLFHYYDKDFNNEADTPDNFQSRRPNTSFCFLDIRSPGLGDTAMYLCATSSKAGLGYNEQFFGPGTRLTVL.

The genes are TRBV2 and TRBJ2-1, with TRBD2 as a possible D gene (6 bases). Trimming took off 6 bases at V and 2 bases at J, with 14 bases between the two ends. This CDR3 has 15 amino acids. Per the germline V gene, CDR1 is SNHLY and CDR2 is FYNNEI. The CDR3 nucleotides read TGTGCCAGCAGAGTAGCCGCGGGACCCTACAATGAGCAGTTCTTC. It specifies CASRVAAGPYNEQFF.

This clone was found once. V and J are TRBV18 and TRBJ2-5; 10 nucleotides match TRBD1. With V trimmed by 3 bases and J by 11 bases, 9 bases remained unmatched. CDR1 KGHSH and CDR2 LQKENI come from the germline V gene. The CDR3 loop spans 14 amino acids. The CDR3, as DNA: TGTGCCAGCTCACCGGGACAGGGGCTCTGGGAGCAGTACTTC. Amino acid sequence: CASSPGQGLWEQYF.

The gene calls are TRBV6-5 and TRBJ2-7, with 9 positions matching TRBD1. V shed 0 bases and J 3 bases; nucleotides not matched to a gene: 6. Germline CDR1 and CDR2: MNHEY and SVGAGI. The CDR3 contains 16 residues. CDR3 DNA sequence: TGTGCCAGCAGTTACTCGACGGGACAGGGTTACTACGAGCAGTACTTC. It specifies CASSYSTGQGYYEQYF.

The V call is TRBV18, the J call TRBJ1-1; weak D call: TRBD1 (5 bases). V was shortened by 1 base and J by 1 base, with 7 bases between the two germline ends. Germline lookup yields CDR1 KGHSH and CDR2 LQKENI. This CDR3 contains 14 residues. CDR3 loop: CASSPQQENTEAFF. As DNA, the CDR3 is TGTGCCAGCTCACCACAACAGGAGAACACTGAAGCTTTCTTT.

This sequence joins TRBV10-1 and TRBJ2-5; D is unresolved. The V end was cut by 5 bases, the J end by 4 bases, with 2 bases between. Looked up from germline, CDR1 is WNHNN and CDR2 is SYGVQD (reference sequence). The CDR3 runs to 10 residues. CDR3 loop: CASSRETQYF. The CDR3 DNA follows: TGCGCCAGCAGTCGAGAGACCCAGTACTTC.

The chain links TRBV2 to TRBJ1-1; D possibly corresponds to TRBD1 (5 bases). Germline CDR1 and CDR2: SNHLY and FYNNEI. The CDR3 runs to 15 residues. V was cut by 6 bases and J by 4 bases, with 18 bases left in between. The CDR3 loop is CASSRRTVGGTEAFF. The CDR3 nucleotides read TGTGCCAGCAGCCGCCGGACGGTGGGGGGCACTGAAGCTTTCTTT.

The chain links TRBV29-1 to TRBJ1-1; D not certain. Trimming removed 5 bases from V and 0 bases from J, with 4 bases in between. Germline V gene lookup returns CDR1 SQVTM and CDR2 ANQGSEA. The CDR3 is 11 amino acids. CDR3 nucleotide sequence: TGCAGCGTTCGGGTGAACACTGAAGCTTTCTTT. As protein: CSVRVNTEAFF.

The chain carries TRBV9 and TRBJ1-4; possibly TRBD1 for D (6 bases). Trimming took 3 bases from V and 5 from J, leaving 14 bases between them. The CDR3 sequence is 15 residues long. CDR1 SGDLS and CDR2 YYNGEE come from the germline V gene. CDR3 loop: CASSAYGGRNEKLFF. In DNA, the CDR3 is TGTGCCAGCAGCGCTTATGGGGGCAGGAATGAAAAACTGTTTTTT.

The chain combines TRBV6-4 with TRBJ2-3; TRBD2 agrees at 8 bases. V gave up 6 bases and J gave up 2 bases; unmatched junction bases: 7. The CDR3 runs 15 residues. Germline loops: CDR1 MRHNA, CDR2 SNTAGT. The CDR3 protein is CASSPGRGATDTQYF. The CDR3 DNA reads TGTGCCAGCAGCCCTGGGCGGGGGGCCACAGATACGCAGTATTTT.

The chain couples TRBV28 to TRBJ1-2, with D uncertain. Between the trimmed V and J ends, which lost 5 bases and 5 bases, there was a span of 6 bases. CDR3 size: 11 residues. Germline-derived CDR1 and CDR2 are MDHEN and SYDVKM. The CDR3 DNA follows: TGTGCCAGCAGTGCGTTATATGGCTACACCTTC. It yields the protein CASSALYGYTF.

The chain combines TRBV7-8 with TRBJ2-3; D is ambiguous. The CDR3 runs to 15 residues. V was clipped by 1 base and J by 0 bases, with 8 bases between them. Germline loops: CDR1 SGHVS, CDR2 FQNEAQ. In DNA, the CDR3 is TGTGCCAGCAGCTTAGGTCAAGCTAGCACAGATACGCAGTATTTT. It is translated as CASSLGQASTDTQYF.